The next 26 T cell receptor beta chains were all read from a single sample in a study of T-cell memory formation after mild COVID-19. TCRdb processed the 5' RACE reads anew with MiXCR; each CDR3 protein has one entry. The sample gives hundreds of thousands of distinct CDR3 sequences, roughly 18% of which show up once; roughly 21% is in the top ten. The sample consisted of PBMCs or a T cell subset sorted from them (not recorded which). Receptors originate from a man aged 18-30 years who had mild COVID-19 (a few samples of this study predate the infection). Cell type and time point are not known.

This clonotype was recorded at least ten times. The gene calls are TRBV9 and TRBJ2-7, with 7 bases lining up with TRBD2. After removal of 0 bases from V and 2 bases from J, the junction contained 5 bases not matched to a gene. This CDR3 is built from 15 residues. Germline lookup yields CDR1 SGDLS and CDR2 YYNGEE. The CDR3 sequence: CASSVADRGAYEQYF. The DNA of the CDR3 is TGTGCCAGCAGCGTAGCTGATCGGGGGGCCTACGAGCAGTACTTC.

The genes are TRBV6-1 and TRBJ1-5; D unclear. The V end lost 8 bases, the J end lost 4 bases, and 6 bases lay between the germline ends. The CDR3 runs 11 residues. The germline V gene encodes CDR1 MNHNS and CDR2 SASEGT. The chain's CDR3 is CASGRNQPQHF. The CDR3 DNA reads as TGTGCCAGCGGGAGAAATCAGCCCCAGCATTTT.

V gene TRBV20-1 combines with J gene TRBJ2-4, with 12 bases aligning to TRBD2. The CDR3 runs 17 residues. The ends lost 0 bases at V and 6 bases at J; junction bases unmatched: 9. Germline lookup yields CDR1 DFQATT and CDR2 SNEGSKA (reference sequence). The chain's CDR3 is CSARDFRTSGMANIQYF. The CDR3 DNA reads TGCAGTGCTAGAGATTTCAGGACTAGCGGGATGGCAAACATTCAGTACTTC.

The chain recombines TRBV30 with TRBJ2-2; D remains unclear. This CDR3 has 13 amino acids. Germline V gene lookup returns CDR1 GTSNPN and CDR2 SVGIG (reference sequence). Trimming removed 4 bases at V and 6 bases at J, with 12 bases between. The CDR3 reads CAWTNLGAGELFF. The CDR3 region has the DNA TGTGCCTGGACCAACTTGGGCGCCGGGGAGCTGTTTTTT.

This chain connects TRBV7-9 to TRBJ2-1; 10 bases agree with TRBD2. Germline V gives CDR1 SEHNR, CDR2 FQNEAQ (reference sequence). V lost 4 bases to trimming and J lost 7 bases; unmatched junction nucleotides: 13. This CDR3 has 17 amino acids. The CDR3 nucleotides read TGTGCCAGCAGCTCAACCCTAGCGGGGGCGGGGGATAATGAGCAGTTCTTC. Translation gives CASSSTLAGAGDNEQFF. The full variable domain, rest sourced from reference TRBV7-9 and TRBJ2-1, is DTGVSQNPRHKITKRGQNVTFRCDPISEHNRLYWYRQTLGQGPEFLTYFQNEAQLEKSRLLSDRFSAERPKGSFSTLEIQRTEQGDSAMYLCASSSTLAGAGDNEQFFGPGTRLTVL.

This clonotype was detected a few times. CDR3 nucleotide sequence: TGCGCCAGCAGCTTGTGGAGCTCTGTGGCTGAAGCTTTCTTT. Encoded protein: CASSLWSSVAEAFF. The V call is TRBV5-1, the J call TRBJ1-1, with unresolved D. Germline V CDR1 and CDR2: SGHRS, YFSETQ. Trimming shortened V by 1 base and J by 6 bases, and 13 bases separated the two germline ends. CDR3 size: 14 residues.

The rearrangement uses TRBV27 and TRBJ2-7; D is uncertain. The CDR3 contains 13 residues. Per the germline V gene, CDR1 is MNHEY and CDR2 is SMNVEV (reference sequence). The germline V and J ends were trimmed by 3 bases and 7 bases, with 13 bases remaining between them. The CDR3 loop reads CASSLRSLGEQYF. CDR3 sequence (DNA): TGTGCCAGCAGTTTGAGGAGCCTCGGGGAGCAGTACTTC.

V and J are TRBV6-2 or TRBV6-3 and TRBJ2-7; D uncertain. The V gene lost 0 bases and the J gene lost 6 bases, with 9 bases spanning the gap. This CDR3 has 13 amino acids. CDR1 is MNHEY and CDR2 is SVGEGT in the germline V gene. DNA of the CDR3: TGTGCCAGCAGTTACTCGGTAAGGTCCGAGCAGTACGTC. It encodes CASSYSVRSEQYV.

This clonotype appeared a few times. The chain has TRBV29-1 and TRBJ2-5; 8 bases match TRBD2. Germline V gene lookup returns CDR1 SQVTM and CDR2 ANQGSEA. The CDR3 runs to 15 residues. The ends lost 3 bases at V and 5 bases at J; junction bases unmatched: 11. The CDR3 loop reads CSVDRALAGRETQYF. CDR3 in DNA: TGCAGCGTTGACAGAGCGCTAGCGGGTCGGGAGACCCAGTACTTC.

In this sample, this clonotype turned up a few times. This sequence joins TRBV7-9 and TRBJ1-1, with TRBD1 matching over 10 bases. V lost 3 bases to trimming and J lost 4 bases; unmatched junction nucleotides: 8. The germline gives CDR1 SEHNR, CDR2 FQNEAQ (reference sequence). This CDR3 contains 16 residues. The CDR3: CASSFLWTGGTTEAFF. The CDR3 DNA is TGTGCCAGCAGCTTCTTATGGACAGGGGGAACCACTGAAGCTTTCTTT.

This clonotype was found a few times. CDR3 in amino acids: CASRGPGPGTEAFF. In DNA, the CDR3 is TGTGCCAGCCGGGGGCCGGGGCCTGGAACTGAAGCTTTCTTT. This chain links TRBV5-6 with TRBJ1-1, with a possible D match to TRBD1 (6 bases). Germline CDR1 and CDR2: SGHDT and YYEEEE. The CDR3 covers 14 residues. V lost 7 bases, J lost 5 bases, and 18 bases lay in between.

CDR3 residues: CASSHGLAFPGELFF. The CDR3 nucleotides read TGTGCCAGCAGCCATGGACTGGCTTTTCCCGGGGAGCTGTTTTTT. The rearrangement uses TRBV3-1 and TRBJ2-2; the D gene is possibly TRBD2 (5 bases). V lost 3 bases to trimming and J lost 6 bases, with 14 bases between them. Germline CDR1 reads LGHDT; CDR2 reads YNNKEL (reference sequence). The CDR3 contains 15 residues.

At least ten counts were recorded for this clonotype. The rearrangement links TRBV5-1 to TRBJ1-5; D not certain. The CDR3 covers 13 residues. Trimming shortened V by 0 bases and J by 4 bases, and 5 bases separated the two germline ends. Germline lookup yields CDR1 SGHRS and CDR2 YFSETQ. CDR3 sequence (DNA): TGCGCCAGCAGCTTGGAACCGAATCAGCCCCAGCATTTT. The encoded protein is CASSLEPNQPQHF.

This chain uses TRBV6-2 or TRBV6-3 with TRBJ2-1, with a tentative D call TRBD2 (6 bases). Germline values: CDR1 MNHEY, CDR2 SVGEGT. V lost 2 bases and J lost 3, with 11 bases in between. The CDR3 consists of 15 residues. CDR3 amino acids: CASSYAGPSYNEQFF. The DNA for the CDR3 is TGTGCCAGCAGTTACGCGGGGCCGAGCTACAATGAGCAGTTCTTC.

The chain uses TRBV20-1 and TRBJ2-4; D gene uncertain. Trimming took 5 bases from V and 0 from J, leaving 14 bases between them. Germline V gene sequence: CDR1 DFQATT, CDR2 SNEGSKA (reference sequence). The CDR3 extends over 15 amino acids. The CDR3 region is CSAGPQATAKNIQYF. In DNA, the CDR3 is TGCAGTGCTGGGCCCCAAGCGACAGCCAAAAACATTCAGTACTTC.

This clonotype has more than one count but fewer than ten. This chain joins TRBV7-9 and TRBJ2-5; TRBD2 might be the D (5 bases). The ends were cut back, 5 bases at V and 0 bases at J, with 10 bases in the middle. The CDR3 has 14 residues. CDR1 and CDR2 from the germline V gene are SEHNR and FQNEAQ (reference sequence). This CDR3 is CASSTTGYQETQYF. The CDR3 coding sequence is TGTGCCAGCAGCACAACGGGGTACCAAGAGACCCAGTACTTC.

The rearrangement uses TRBV5-1 and TRBJ2-7; no reliable D call. The V and J ends lost 2 bases and 3 bases respectively, with 3 bases between them. CDR3 size: 11 residues. Germline loops: CDR1 SGHRS, CDR2 YFSETQ. CDR3 sequence: CASSFNYEQYF. In DNA, the CDR3 is TGCGCCAGCAGCTTCAACTACGAGCAGTACTTC.

This rearrangement joins TRBV4-1 to TRBJ1-4, with TRBD1 matching 7 bases. Germline loops: CDR1 MGHRA, CDR2 YSYEKL. The CDR3 loop spans 15 amino acids. V shed 3 bases and J 4 bases; nucleotides not matched to a gene: 5. The CDR3 sequence: CASSHEDRVNEKLFF. The CDR3, as DNA: TGCGCCAGCAGCCATGAAGACAGGGTTAATGAAAAACTGTTTTTT.

This clonotype was counted a few times. The rearrangement joins TRBV7-9 to TRBJ1-6; 9 bases align to TRBD1. Germline V gives CDR1 SEHNR, CDR2 FQNEAQ (reference sequence). V shed 1 base and J 6 bases; nucleotides not matched to a gene: 7. This CDR3 has 17 amino acids. The CDR3 nucleotides are TGTGCCAGCAGCTTAGGCTTACAGGGGGCGCCTAATTCACCCCTCCACTTT. This translates into CASSLGLQGAPNSPLHF.

This clonotype was found a few times. The chain carries TRBV5-1 and TRBJ1-1; perhaps TRBD1 as D (5 bases). Between the trimmed V and J ends, which lost 2 bases and 2 bases, there was a span of 16 bases. This CDR3 is built from 16 residues. Germline CDR1 is SGHRS and CDR2 is YFSETQ. The CDR3 bases are TGCGCCAGCAGCTTACCATTGACAGACCACAACACTGAAGCTTTCTTT. This translates into CASSLPLTDHNTEAFF.

The chain couples TRBV25-1 to TRBJ2-7; 8 nucleotides match TRBD1. V lost 6 bases and J lost 5; bases outside the gene matches: 6. There are 13 residues in the CDR3. Germline lookup yields CDR1 MGHDK and CDR2 SYGVNS. In DNA, the CDR3 is TGTGCCAGCAGCGGGATGACAGGGGACGAGCAGTACTTC. This gives the protein CASSGMTGDEQYF.

There are a few counts of this clonotype. The chain uses TRBV10-3 and TRBJ1-5; no clear D. The V gene's germline CDR1 is ENHRY and CDR2 SYGVKD. This CDR3 has 15 residues. V was trimmed by 0 bases and J by 4 bases, leaving 10 bases between them. This CDR3 is CAISESTMGNQPQHF. CDR3 nucleotide sequence: TGTGCCATCAGTGAGTCGACGATGGGAAATCAGCCCCAGCATTTT.

This clonotype appeared a few times. This chain uses TRBV4-2 with TRBJ1-1; D may be TRBD1 (6 bases). Germline CDR1 and CDR2: LGHNA and YNFKEQ. CDR3 length: 17 residues. V shed 0 bases and J shed 5 bases, with 19 bases lying between them. CDR3 sequence reads: CASSQDAQGQVRTEAFF. Here the CDR3 DNA reads TGTGCCAGCAGCCAAGATGCGCAGGGGCAGGTGCGGACTGAAGCTTTCTTT.

This clonotype was seen a few times. The chain recombines TRBV10-2 with TRBJ1-5; 8 positions match TRBD1. This CDR3 comprises 12 residues. Trimming took 10 bases from V and 4 from J; bases not matched to a gene: 3. Germline CDR1 is WSHSY and CDR2 is SAAADI. The CDR3 is CATWTGNQPQHF. Written as DNA, the CDR3 is TGCGCCACTTGGACAGGGAATCAGCCCCAGCATTTT.

To note about this clonotype: A junction end diverges from the germline sequence, so it may reflect a read error. The CDR3 coding sequence is TGTGCCAGCAGCTTAGACGCCGGTCCCCGAACCGTCTTC. This translates into CASSLDAGPRTVF. The J gene is TRBJ2-1, the V gene TRBV7-9; no reliable D call. Germline values: CDR1 SEHNR, CDR2 FQNEAQ (reference sequence). The CDR3 is 13 residues long.

This clonotype was found a few times. The chain has TRBV27 and TRBJ1-2; D uncertain. Germline loops: CDR1 MNHEY, CDR2 SMNVEV (reference sequence). V shed 0 bases and J shed 6 bases, with 11 bases lying between them. CDR3 size: 14 residues. CDR3 in amino acids: CASSLSGGSHGYTF. The CDR3 nucleotides are TGTGCCAGCAGTTTATCGGGAGGGTCCCATGGCTACACCTTC.